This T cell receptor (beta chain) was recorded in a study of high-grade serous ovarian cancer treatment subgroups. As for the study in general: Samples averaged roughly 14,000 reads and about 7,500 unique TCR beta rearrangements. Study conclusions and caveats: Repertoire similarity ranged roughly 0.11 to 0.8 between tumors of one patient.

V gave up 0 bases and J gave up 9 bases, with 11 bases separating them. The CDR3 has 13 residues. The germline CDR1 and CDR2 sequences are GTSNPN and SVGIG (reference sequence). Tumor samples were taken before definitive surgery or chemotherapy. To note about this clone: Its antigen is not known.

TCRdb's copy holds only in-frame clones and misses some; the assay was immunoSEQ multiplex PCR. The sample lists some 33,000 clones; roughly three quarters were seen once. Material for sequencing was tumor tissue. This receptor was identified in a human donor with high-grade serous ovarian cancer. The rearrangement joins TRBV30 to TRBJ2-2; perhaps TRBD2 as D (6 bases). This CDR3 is CAWSVVADRELFF. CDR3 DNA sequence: TGTGCCTGGAGTGTAGTAGCGGACAGGGAGCTGTTTTTT. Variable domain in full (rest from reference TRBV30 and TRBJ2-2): SQTIHQWPATLVQPVGSPLSLECTVEGTSNPNLYWYRQAAGRGLQLLFYSVGIGQISSEVPQNLSASRPQDRQFILSSKKLLLSDSGFYLCAWSVVADRELFFGEGSRLTVL.